One T cell receptor beta chain is described in this entry. The antigen is undetermined. The source of the sample is a study of shared clonotypes between healthy human individuals. Broader study findings: Naive subsets generally exceeded memory subsets in estimated richness.

Germline assignment: CDR1 WSHSY and CDR2 SAAADI. This CDR3 comprises 13 residues. V was shortened by 4 bases and J by 0 bases, with 6 bases between the two germline ends. Generated by immunoSEQ multiplex PCR, the TCRdb table keeps only in-frame clones and is missing some. The data show roughly 680,000 clones, 55% to 75% seen once. Partitioning of CD4+ cells yielded a CD45RA+ naive subset and a CD45RA-negative memory subset. The clonotype originates from a woman in her twenties or thirties in good health. The chain uses TRBV10-2 and TRBJ1-1; D uncertain. Sequencing was performed on memory CD4+ T cells sorted from blood. Sample subset: CD45RA-negative fraction. The CDR3 reads CASSGNLNTEAFF. CDR3 in DNA: TGCGCCAGCAGTGGAAACCTGAACACTGAAGCTTTCTTT.